What follows are 20 T cell receptor beta chains derived from one specimen sequenced in a study of blood T cells in healthy people across ages. The use of a sample-barcoded 5' primer and a J-beta primer mix characterized a second PCR of roughly 6 to 11 cycles. TCRdb passed the 5' RACE reads through MiXCR, listing each CDR3 protein once. Of about 1.5 million distinct CDR3 sequences in the sample, 42% were seen once. The sample comprised blood. These receptors all stem from a woman under 30 in good health.

This clonotype has only one observation. The gene calls are TRBV2 and TRBJ2-3, with TRBD2 matching 8 bases. The CDR3 has 15 residues. Germline CDR1 is SNHLY and CDR2 is FYNNEI. Losses at the gene ends were 5 bases for V and 0 bases for J; bases not matched to a gene: 4. The CDR3 spells CASSSGGGSTDTQYF. The CDR3 region has the DNA TGTGCCAGCAGTTCGGGCGGGGGGAGCACAGATACGCAGTATTTT.

This clonotype was seen only a few times. The V call is TRBV6-5, the J call TRBJ1-2; 10 nucleotides match TRBD1. The germline gives CDR1 MNHEY, CDR2 SVGAGI. J was trimmed by 7 bases and V by 6 bases; bases with no gene match: 11. This CDR3 has 15 residues. The CDR3 bases are TGTGCCAGCAGCTCCCCTGACAGGGGGCGACGTGGCTACACCTTC. Translation gives CASSSPDRGRRGYTF.

The chain couples TRBV25-1 to TRBJ2-4, with D unclear. The CDR3 runs to 14 residues. Trimming cost V 7 bases and J 6 bases, with 16 bases left between them. The germline CDR1 and CDR2 sequences are MGHDK and SYGVNS. As DNA, the CDR3 is TGTGCCAGCAAATCAGACACGGGCCTAAACATTCAGTACTTC. Amino acid sequence: CASKSDTGLNIQYF.

This chain connects TRBV24-1 to TRBJ2-5; the D gene is possibly TRBD2 (6 bases). Germline V gene lookup returns CDR1 KGHDR and CDR2 SFDVKD. This CDR3 is 13 amino acids long. Trimming took 4 bases from V and 5 from J, leaving 10 bases between them. The CDR3, as DNA: TGTGCCACCAGTGACCCTGGAGGGGAGACCCAGTACTTC. It yields the protein CATSDPGGETQYF.

This chain connects TRBV20-1 to TRBJ2-4; D may be TRBD1 or TRBD2 (5 bases each). From germline, CDR1 is DFQATT and CDR2 SNEGSKA (reference sequence). The CDR3 runs 14 residues. V was shortened by 0 bases and J by 8 bases, with 14 bases between the two germline ends. The CDR3 DNA follows: TGCAGTGCTAGAGAACTAGGGGAAAGGGACATTCAGTACTTC. This codes for CSARELGERDIQYF.

The chain uses TRBV20-1 and TRBJ1-2; D might be TRBD1 (5 bases). Germline V CDR1 and CDR2: DFQATT, SNEGSKA (reference sequence). The CDR3 is made up of 11 amino acids. The ends were cut back, 5 bases at V and 5 bases at J, with 9 bases in the middle. The CDR3 sequence: CSAPKGYGYTF. CDR3 nucleotides: TGCAGTGCTCCCAAGGGGTATGGCTACACCTTC.

The chain employs TRBV28 and TRBJ2-1; a possible D gene is TRBD1 (6 bases). The tail of the sequence fits TRBJ2-7 better, so the J call may be wrong. Germline V gives CDR1 MDHEN, CDR2 SYDVKM. The CDR3 has 14 residues. In nucleotides, the CDR3 is TGTGCCAGCCTTAGTCTGGGGGCCTACAATGAGCAGTACTTC. Its protein is CASLSLGAYNEQYF.

In the case of this clonotype: One end of the junction varies from germline; a read error may be responsible. The rearrangement joins TRBV25-1 to TRBJ2-3; D ambiguous. Germline CDR1 is MGHDK and CDR2 is SYGVNS. This CDR3 has 16 residues. The CDR3 DNA sequence: TGTGCCAGCAGTGAATATTGGGCTGAAAGCACAGATACGCGGTATTTT. Amino acids: CASSEYWAESTDTRYF.

The chain couples TRBV11-2 to TRBJ2-7, with 7 bases aligning to TRBD1. CDR3 length: 16 amino acids. J gave up 6 bases and V 2 bases, and 13 bases lay outside the gene matches. Germline CDR1 is SGHAT and CDR2 is FQNNGV. The CDR3, as DNA: TGTGCCAGCAGCTTATCCCCAAGAGGGACAGTAGGCGAGCAGTACTTC. It codes for CASSLSPRGTVGEQYF.

The chain has TRBV5-1 and TRBJ2-5, with D maybe TRBD2 (5 bases). The germline gives CDR1 SGHRS, CDR2 YFSETQ. Trimming cost V 4 bases and J 3 bases, with 13 bases left between them. The CDR3 has 14 residues. This chain's CDR3 is CASSGVGGKETQYF. DNA of the CDR3: TGCGCCAGCAGCGGAGTTGGAGGAAAAGAGACCCAGTACTTC.

This sequence joins TRBV27 and TRBJ2-3; no reliable D call. The V end lost 6 bases, the J end lost 0 bases, and 13 bases lay between the germline ends. Looked up from germline, CDR1 is MNHEY and CDR2 is SMNVEV (reference sequence). The CDR3 length is 15 residues. The CDR3 DNA is TGTGCCAGCAGCGTTTTGGCCCCTAGCACAGATACGCAGTATTTT. Protein: CASSVLAPSTDTQYF.

A few counts support this clonotype. The V call is TRBV27, the J call TRBJ2-7, with TRBD1 matching over 9 bases. The CDR3 extends over 14 amino acids. V lost 6 bases and J lost 2; bases outside the gene matches: 5. Per the germline V gene, CDR1 is MNHEY and CDR2 is SMNVEV (reference sequence). CDR3 sequence: CASRRGQGTYEQYF. The CDR3 region has the DNA TGTGCCAGCAGGAGAGGACAGGGGACCTACGAGCAGTACTTC.

This clonotype was counted a few times. The CDR3 reads CSARDLKQGATEAFF. CDR3 coding DNA: TGCAGTGCTAGAGATTTAAAACAGGGGGCCACTGAAGCTTTCTTT. The chain recombines TRBV20-1 with TRBJ1-1; 9 bases map to TRBD1. The V gene's germline CDR1 is DFQATT and CDR2 SNEGSKA (reference sequence). The CDR3 loop spans 15 amino acids. Trimming cost V 0 bases and J 4 bases; bases outside gene matches: 6.

The CDR3 sequence is CSVRSSGPREQYF. CDR3 nucleotide sequence: TGCAGCGTTAGGTCTAGCGGACCCCGTGAGCAGTACTTC. V gene TRBV29-1 combines with J gene TRBJ2-5; 7 bases are a match to TRBD2. The CDR3 spans 13 residues. Germline V lookup: CDR1 SQVTM, CDR2 ANQGSEA. J lost 11 bases, V lost 5 bases, and 14 bases had no gene match.

This clonotype was found many times. The rearrangement links TRBV29-1 to TRBJ2-7, with a weak D call TRBD2 (6 bases). V dropped 7 bases and J dropped 5 bases, with 18 bases sitting between them. This CDR3 is built from 13 residues. CDR1 is SQVTM and CDR2 is ANQGSEA in the germline V gene. Written as DNA, the CDR3 is TGCAGCGCACCCCCGGAGGGCAGGAACGAGCAGTACTTC. Its protein product is CSAPPEGRNEQYF.

The J gene is TRBJ1-1, the V gene TRBV14; TRBD1 agrees at 8 bases. The germline CDR1 and CDR2 sequences are SGHDN and FVKESK. The V segment lost 4 bases and the J segment 10 bases; nucleotides outside the gene matches: 8. This CDR3 is built from 13 residues. For the CDR3, the DNA is TGTGCCAGCAGCCCCGACAGGGGCAGGGTAGCTTTCTTT. Its translation: CASSPDRGRVAFF.

The chain joins TRBV29-1 to TRBJ1-5; a weak D match, TRBD1 (6 bases). Trimming shortened V by 6 bases and J by 6 bases, and 12 bases separated the two germline ends. The CDR3 length is 12 residues. Germline V lookup: CDR1 SQVTM, CDR2 ANQGSEA. The CDR3 sequence: CSVGGGSQPQHF. CDR3 in DNA: TGCAGCGTAGGAGGGGGGTCTCAGCCCCAGCATTTT.

In this sample, this clonotype turned up a few times. This chain joins TRBV27 and TRBJ2-1; D is uncertain. CDR3 length equals 15 residues. V was cut by 2 bases and J by 8 bases, with 16 bases left in between. Looked up from germline, CDR1 is MNHEY and CDR2 is SMNVEV (reference sequence). In nucleotides, the CDR3 is TGTGCCAGCAGTTTAACGGCGTCGGCTGAGGATGAGCAGTTCTTC. Translated, it gives CASSLTASAEDEQFF.

In regard to this clonotype: Relative to the germline gene, one junction end is altered; a read error may explain this. The chain combines TRBV11-2 with TRBJ2-3; D is unclear. Per germline, CDR1 SGHAT and CDR2 FQNNGV. This CDR3 has 12 amino acids. The CDR3 loop reads CASSLVPEGQYF. DNA of the CDR3: TGCGCCAGCAGCTTAGTTCCGGAAGGGCAGTATTTT.

The chain uses TRBV27 and TRBJ1-2, with D unresolved. Germline values: CDR1 MNHEY, CDR2 SMNVEV (reference sequence). The length of the CDR3 is 14 residues. The V end lost 2 bases, the J end lost 4 bases, and 11 bases lay between the germline ends. The CDR3 protein is CASSLRQWGYGYTF. As DNA, the CDR3 is TGTGCCAGCAGTTTACGGCAGTGGGGCTATGGCTACACCTTC.